This T cell receptor (beta chain) was obtained from a study of T cell responses to AZD1222 COVID-19 vaccine. Data came from immunoSEQ multiplex PCR; TCRdb stores just in-frame clones and leaves some out. The sample lists roughly 100,000 clones; 82% were seen once. Germline-derived CDR1 and CDR2 are SQVTM and ANQGSEA. This CDR3 region has 13 residues. The V gene lost 6 bases and the J gene lost 1 base, with 13 bases spanning the gap. The rearrangement joins TRBV29-1 to TRBJ2-7; tentatively, D is TRBD2 (6 bases). This TCR was sampled from an adult in good health. The material sequenced was peripheral blood, taken on day 0 of AZD1222 vaccination. DNA for the CDR3: TGCAGCGTGGTCTCCGGGGGTTCCTACGAGCAGTACTTC. It yields the protein CSVVSGGSYEQYF.